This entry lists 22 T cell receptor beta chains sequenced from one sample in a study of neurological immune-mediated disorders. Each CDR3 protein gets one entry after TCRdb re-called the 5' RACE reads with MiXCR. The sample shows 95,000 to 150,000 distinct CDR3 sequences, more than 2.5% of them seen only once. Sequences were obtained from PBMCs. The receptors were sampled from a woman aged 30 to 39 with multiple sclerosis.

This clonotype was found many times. The CDR3 here is CASSVPRTGSGNTIYF. The CDR3 DNA sequence: TGCGCCAGCAGTGTCCCCCGGACAGGGTCGGGAAACACCATATATTTT. The chain recombines TRBV10-2 with TRBJ1-3; 8 bases are a match to TRBD1. The CDR3 loop spans 16 amino acids. With V trimmed by 4 bases and J by 4 bases, 9 bases remained unmatched. Looked up from germline, CDR1 is WSHSY and CDR2 is SAAADI.

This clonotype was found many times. The CDR3 DNA reads as TGCAGTGCTAAACCCTGGACAGGGGGTAATGAAAAACTGTTTTTT. Translation: CSAKPWTGGNEKLFF. The J gene is TRBJ1-4, the V gene TRBV20-1, with 10 positions matching TRBD1. V lost 4 bases to trimming and J lost 4 bases; unmatched junction nucleotides: 6. The CDR3 loop spans 15 amino acids. Germline CDR1 is DFQATT and CDR2 is SNEGSKA (reference sequence).

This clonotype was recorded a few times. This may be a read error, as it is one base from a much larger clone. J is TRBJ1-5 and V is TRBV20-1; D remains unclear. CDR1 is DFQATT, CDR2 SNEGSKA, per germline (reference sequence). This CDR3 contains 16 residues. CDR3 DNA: TGCAGTGCTAGAGAACCCACTGGAGCCTCGGATCAGCCCCAGAATTTT. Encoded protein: CSAREPTGASDQPQNF.

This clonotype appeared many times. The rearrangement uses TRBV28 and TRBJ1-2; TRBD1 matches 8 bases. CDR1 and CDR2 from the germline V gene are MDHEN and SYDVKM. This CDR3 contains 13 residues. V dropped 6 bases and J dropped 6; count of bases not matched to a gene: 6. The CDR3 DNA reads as TGTGCCAGCAGCCTTACAGGGGGAGATGGCTACACCTTC. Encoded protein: CASSLTGGDGYTF.

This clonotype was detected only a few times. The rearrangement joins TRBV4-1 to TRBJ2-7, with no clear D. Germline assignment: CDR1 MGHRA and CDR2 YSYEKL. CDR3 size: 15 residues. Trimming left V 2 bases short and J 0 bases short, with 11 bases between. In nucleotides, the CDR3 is TGCGCCAGCAGCCAATTCCCATCGCGCTCCTACGAGCAGTACTTC. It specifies CASSQFPSRSYEQYF.

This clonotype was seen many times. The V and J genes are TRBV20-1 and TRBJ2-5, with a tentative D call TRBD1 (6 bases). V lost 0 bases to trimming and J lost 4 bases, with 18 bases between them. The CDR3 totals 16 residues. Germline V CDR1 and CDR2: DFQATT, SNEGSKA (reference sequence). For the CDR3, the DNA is TGCAGTGCTAGAGATCGGGTTAGGGGGAGAGGAGAGACCCAGTACTTC. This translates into CSARDRVRGRGETQYF.

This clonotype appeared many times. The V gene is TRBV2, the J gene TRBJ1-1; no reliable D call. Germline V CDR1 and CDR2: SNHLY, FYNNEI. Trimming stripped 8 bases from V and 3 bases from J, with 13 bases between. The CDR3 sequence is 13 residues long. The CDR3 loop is CASGGRRDTEAFF. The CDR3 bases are TGTGCCAGCGGCGGTCGACGGGACACTGAAGCTTTCTTT.

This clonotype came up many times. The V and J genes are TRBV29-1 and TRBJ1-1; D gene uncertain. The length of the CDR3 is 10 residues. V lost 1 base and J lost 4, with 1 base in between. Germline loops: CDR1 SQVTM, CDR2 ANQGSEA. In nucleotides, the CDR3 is TGCAGCGTTGAAGTCACTGAAGCTTTCTTT. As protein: CSVEVTEAFF.

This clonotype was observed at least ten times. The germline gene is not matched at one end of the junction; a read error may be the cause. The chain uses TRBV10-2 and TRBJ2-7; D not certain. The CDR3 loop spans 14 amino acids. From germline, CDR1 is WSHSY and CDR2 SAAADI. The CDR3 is CASCELAGSYEQYF. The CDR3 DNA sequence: TGCGCCAGCTGTGAGTTGGCCGGCTCCTACGAGCAGTACTTC.

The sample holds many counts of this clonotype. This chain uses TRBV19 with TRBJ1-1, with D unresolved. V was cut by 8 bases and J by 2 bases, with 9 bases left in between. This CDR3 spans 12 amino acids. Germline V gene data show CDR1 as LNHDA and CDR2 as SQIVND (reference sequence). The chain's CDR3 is CASWRPNTEAFF. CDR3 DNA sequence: TGTGCCAGTTGGCGGCCAAACACTGAAGCTTTCTTT.

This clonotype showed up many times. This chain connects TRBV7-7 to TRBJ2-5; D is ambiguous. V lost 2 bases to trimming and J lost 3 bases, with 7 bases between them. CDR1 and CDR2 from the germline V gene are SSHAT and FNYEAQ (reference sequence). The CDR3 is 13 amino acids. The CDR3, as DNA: TGTGCCAGCAGCTTATCTCCCAAAGAGACCCAGTACTTC. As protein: CASSLSPKETQYF. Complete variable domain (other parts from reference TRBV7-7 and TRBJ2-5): GAGVSQSPRYKVTKRGQDVTLRCDPISSHATLYWYQQALGQGPEFLTYFNYEAQPDKSGLPSDRFSAERPEGSISTLTIQRTEQRDSAMYRCASSLSPKETQYFGPGTRLLVL.

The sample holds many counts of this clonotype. The CDR3 DNA reads as TGTGCCAGCAGCCAAGGTCCCAACAATGAGCAGTTCTTC. As protein: CASSQGPNNEQFF. J is TRBJ2-1 and V is TRBV14; D remains unclear. The CDR3 has 13 amino acids. V was clipped by 1 base and J by 5 bases, with 6 bases between them. CDR1 SGHDN and CDR2 FVKESK come from the germline V gene.

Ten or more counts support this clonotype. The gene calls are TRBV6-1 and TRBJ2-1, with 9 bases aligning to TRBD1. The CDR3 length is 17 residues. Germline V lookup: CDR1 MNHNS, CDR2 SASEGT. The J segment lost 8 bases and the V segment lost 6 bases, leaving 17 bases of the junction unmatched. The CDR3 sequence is CASSDPGQGIIGDEQFF. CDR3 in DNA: TGTGCCAGCAGCGATCCGGGACAGGGTATCATTGGCGATGAGCAGTTCTTC.

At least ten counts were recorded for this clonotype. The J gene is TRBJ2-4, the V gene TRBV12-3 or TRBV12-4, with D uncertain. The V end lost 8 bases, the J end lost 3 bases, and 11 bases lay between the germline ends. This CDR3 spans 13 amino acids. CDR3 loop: CASSGQDKNIQYF. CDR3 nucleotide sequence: TGTGCCAGCTCCGGGCAGGACAAAAACATTCAGTACTTC.

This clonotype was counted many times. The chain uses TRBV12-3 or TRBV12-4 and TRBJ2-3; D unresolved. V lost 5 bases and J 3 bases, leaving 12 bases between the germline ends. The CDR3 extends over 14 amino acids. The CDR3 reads CASSGNQWTDTQYF. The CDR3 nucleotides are TGTGCCAGCAGTGGGAACCAGTGGACAGATACGCAGTATTTT.

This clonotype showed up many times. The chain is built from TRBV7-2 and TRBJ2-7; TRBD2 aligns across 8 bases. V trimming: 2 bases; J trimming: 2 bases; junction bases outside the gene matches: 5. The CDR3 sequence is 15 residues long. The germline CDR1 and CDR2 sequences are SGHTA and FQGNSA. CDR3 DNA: TGTGCCAGCAGCTTATGGAGCGGGGGTACCTACGAGCAGTACTTC. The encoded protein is CASSLWSGGTYEQYF.

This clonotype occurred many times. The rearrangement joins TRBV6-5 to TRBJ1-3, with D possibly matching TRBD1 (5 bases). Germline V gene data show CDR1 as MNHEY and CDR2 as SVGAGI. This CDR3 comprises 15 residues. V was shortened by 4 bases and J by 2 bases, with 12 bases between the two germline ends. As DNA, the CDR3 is TGTGCCAGCAGTTTATGGGGGATCGCTGGAAACACCATATATTTT. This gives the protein CASSLWGIAGNTIYF.

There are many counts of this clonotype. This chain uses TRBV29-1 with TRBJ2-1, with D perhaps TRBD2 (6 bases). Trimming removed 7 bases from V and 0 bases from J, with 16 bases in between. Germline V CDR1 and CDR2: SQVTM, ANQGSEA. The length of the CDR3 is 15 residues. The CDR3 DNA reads TGCAGCGCTCTTGGGGGGTCGATCTCCTACAATGAGCAGTTCTTC. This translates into CSALGGSISYNEQFF.

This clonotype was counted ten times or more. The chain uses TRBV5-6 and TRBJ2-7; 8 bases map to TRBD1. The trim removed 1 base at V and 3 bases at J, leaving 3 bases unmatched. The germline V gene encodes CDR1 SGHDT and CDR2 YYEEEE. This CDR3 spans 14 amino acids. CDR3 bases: TGTGCCAGCAGCTTGACAGGGGGACGCTACGAGCAGTACTTC. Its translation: CASSLTGGRYEQYF.

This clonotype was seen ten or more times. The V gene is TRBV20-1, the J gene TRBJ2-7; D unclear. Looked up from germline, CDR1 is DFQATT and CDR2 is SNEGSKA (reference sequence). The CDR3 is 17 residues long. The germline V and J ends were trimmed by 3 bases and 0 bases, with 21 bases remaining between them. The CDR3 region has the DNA TGCAGTGCTAGTCGCCCTCATAGCCGCCTTAGCTCCTACGAGCAGTACTTC. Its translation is CSASRPHSRLSSYEQYF.

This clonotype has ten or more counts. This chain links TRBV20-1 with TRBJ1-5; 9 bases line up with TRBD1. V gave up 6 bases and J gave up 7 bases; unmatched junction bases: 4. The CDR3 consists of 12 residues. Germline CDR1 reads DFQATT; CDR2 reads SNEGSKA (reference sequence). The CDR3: CSARQGDQPQHF. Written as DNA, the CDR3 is TGCAGTGCACGACAGGGGGACCAGCCCCAGCATTTT.

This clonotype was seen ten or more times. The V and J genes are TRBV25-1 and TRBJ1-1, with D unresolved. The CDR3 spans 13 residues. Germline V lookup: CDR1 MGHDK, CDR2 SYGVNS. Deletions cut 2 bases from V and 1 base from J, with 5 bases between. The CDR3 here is CASSEGWNTEAFF. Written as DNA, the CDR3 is TGTGCCAGCAGTGAAGGGTGGAACACTGAAGCTTTCTTT.